This TCR beta chain was sequenced for a study of blood T cell repertoires in COVID-19. The repertoire was sequenced with immunoSEQ multiplex PCR; TCRdb's copy has only in-frame clones and lacks some. The repertoire holds roughly 230,000 clones, about four fifths seen once, with under 5% in the top ten. The V end lost 0 bases, the J end lost 5 bases, and 9 bases lay between the germline ends. This CDR3 contains 13 residues. The germline CDR1 and CDR2 sequences are SGHRS and YFSETQ. The sample was peripheral blood. This chain uses TRBV5-1 with TRBJ2-7; the D gene is possibly TRBD1 (5 bases). This TCR derives from a man aged 45-65 years with active or convalescent COVID-19. CDR3 sequence (DNA): TGCGCCAGCAGCTTGGGGCAGGGTAACGAGCAGTACTTC. It codes for CASSLGQGNEQYF.